The rows below give T cell receptor beta chains drawn from one sample of a study of blood T cell repertoires in COVID-19. The data were produced by immunoSEQ multiplex PCR, yet TCRdb's version contains in-frame clones alone and is incomplete. The table lists 120,000 or so clones, almost 80% of them singletons. Sequencing was performed on peripheral blood. These receptors all come from a human donor in a cohort sampled during active COVID-19. The CDR3 runs from the conserved cysteine through the conserved F or W. A D gene is named only where the DNA matches it firmly. Expanded clones get a size class; other rows say once, few or many, or leave the size out.

J	D	size	V	CDR3	DNA
TRBJ2-7	TRBD2	.	TRBV11-3	CASSSPLLSGTRNYEQYF	TGTGCCAGCAGTTCCCCCCTTTTATCCGGGACTAGGAACTACGAGCAGTACTTC
TRBJ2-1	TRBD2	.	TRBV19	CASSKIAGSYNEQFF	TGTGCCAGTAGTAAGATAGCGGGATCCTACAATGAGCAGTTCTTC
TRBJ2-5	.	.	TRBV27	CASSPIGQLEETQYF	TGTGCCAGCAGTCCCATTGGACAGTTAGAAGAGACCCAGTACTTC
TRBJ1-6	TRBD1	many	TRBV7-9	CASSPGTGGSPLHF	TGTGCCAGCAGTCCCGGGACAGGAGGTTCACCCCTCCACTTT
TRBJ1-1	.	.	TRBV6-5	CASSYSNQGSTEAFF	TGTGCCAGCAGTTACTCGAACCAGGGGAGTACTGAAGCTTTCTTT
TRBJ2-3	TRBD1	once	TRBV4-2	CASSQQDRGRGTDTQYF	TGTGCCAGCAGCCAGCAAGACAGGGGGCGAGGGACAGATACGCAGTATTTT
TRBJ1-1	.	once	TRBV12-3/TRBV12-4	CASKKNTNTEAFF	TGTGCCAGCAAAAAAAACACGAACACTGAAGCTTTCTTT
TRBJ2-5	TRBD1	.	TRBV28	CASSEGTAETQYF	TGTGCCAGCAGTGAAGGGACAGCGGAGACCCAGTACTTC
TRBJ1-1	.	.	TRBV27	CASSSQGRTEAFF	TGTGCCAGCAGTTCACAGGGCAGGACTGAAGCTTTCTTT
TRBJ2-3	TRBD2	.	TRBV10-3	CAIKPGLSTDTQYF	TGTGCCATCAAACCGGGACTAAGCACAGATACGCAGTATTTT
TRBJ2-3	TRBD2	.	TRBV5-5	CASSEGTSGDSSRPDTQYF	TGTGCCAGCAGCGAGGGGACTAGCGGGGATTCTAGCAGACCAGATACGCAGTATTTT
TRBJ2-7	TRBD2	.	TRBV5-1	CASSLALAGRDEQYF	TGCGCCAGCAGCTTGGCCCTAGCGGGCCGAGACGAGCAGTACTTC
TRBJ2-3	TRBD2	.	TRBV27	CASRTRTSGSFVQYF	TGTGCCAGCAGGACCCGGACTAGCGGGAGTTTTGTGCAGTATTTT
TRBJ1-2	.	.	TRBV19	CASSKPIRDSFYGYTF	TGTGCCAGTAGTAAGCCGATCCGGGATTCCTTCTATGGCTACACCTTC
TRBJ2-7	.	.	TRBV18	CASSQGKGNEQYF	TGTGCCAGCTCACAGGGGAAAGGGAACGAGCAGTACTTC
TRBJ1-4	.	.	TRBV18	CASSERTGEKLFF	TGTGCCAGCTCCGAGCGGACGGGTGAAAAACTGTTTTTT
TRBJ2-1	TRBD2	.	TRBV27	CASSFGASGRGEQFF	TGTGCCAGCAGTTTCGGGGCTAGCGGGAGAGGGGAGCAGTTCTTC
TRBJ1-3	.	few	TRBV5-8	CASRGDGNTIYF	TGTGCCAGCAGAGGAGATGGAAACACCATATATTTT
TRBJ1-4	.	.	TRBV4-3	CASSQGENEKLFF	TGCGCCAGCAGCCAAGGAGAGAATGAAAAACTGTTTTTT
TRBJ2-3	TRBD2	.	TRBV30	CAWSTGLAGTNTQYF	TGTGCCTGGAGTACGGGACTAGCGGGGACTAATACGCAGTATTTT
TRBJ1-4	TRBD1	.	TRBV10-3	CAIRDRGNEKLFF	TGTGCCATCAGGGACAGGGGCAATGAAAAACTGTTTTTT
TRBJ2-5	TRBD2	.	TRBV5-1	CASSPSGDETQYF	TGCGCCAGCAGCCCTAGCGGGGACGAGACCCAGTACTTC
TRBJ1-3	.	.	TRBV18	CASSPGGTGHTIYF	TGTGCCAGCTCACCAGGCGGGACGGGGCACACCATATATTTT
TRBJ2-1	.	.	TRBV9	CASSVGGSYNEQFF	TGTGCCAGCAGCGTCGGGGGAAGCTACAATGAGCAGTTCTTC
TRBJ2-7	.	.	TRBV19	CASLLSSYEQYF	TGTGCCAGTCTTCTGAGCTCCTACGAGCAGTACTTC
TRBJ2-1	TRBD2	.	TRBV4-3	CASSQDYAGVSYNEQFF	TGCGCCAGCAGCCAAGACTACGCGGGAGTATCCTACAATGAGCAGTTCTTC
TRBJ2-7	TRBD2	.	TRBV5-4	CASSLPIAGGPLSYEQYF	TGTGCCAGCAGCTTGCCTATAGCGGGAGGGCCTTTGTCCTACGAGCAGTACTTC
TRBJ1-4	.	.	TRBV30	CAWSDRSEKLFF	TGTGCCTGGAGTGACAGGAGCGAAAAACTGTTTTTT
TRBJ2-2	.	.	TRBV5-1	CASSFATESLGELFF	TGCGCCAGCAGCTTTGCAACCGAGTCCCTCGGGGAGCTGTTTTTT
TRBJ1-4	TRBD1	.	TRBV5-1	CASSSGQPSTNEKLFF	TGCGCCAGCAGTTCGGGACAGCCTTCAACTAATGAAAAACTGTTTTTT
TRBJ1-2	.	few	TRBV3-1/TRBV3-2	CASSLLGGVGGYTF	TGTGCCAGCAGCCTCCTAGGGGGGGTCGGTGGCTACACCTTC
TRBJ1-1	TRBD1	.	TRBV6-5	CASSYSGGPNTEAFF	TGTGCCAGCAGTTACTCAGGGGGCCCGAACACTGAAGCTTTCTTT
TRBJ2-3	TRBD2	.	TRBV28	CASSFSRGGGTDTQYF	TGTGCCAGCAGTTTTAGCCGGGGGGGTGGGACAGATACGCAGTATTTT
TRBJ1-4	.	once	TRBV3-1/TRBV3-2	CASSPYGGANEKLFF	TGTGCCAGCAGCCCCTATGGAGGGGCTAATGAAAAACTGTTTTTT
TRBJ1-1	.	.	TRBV10-3	CAISGTGTFAEAFF	TGTGCCATCAGTGGAACCGGGACATTCGCTGAAGCTTTCTTT
TRBJ1-2	TRBD1	.	TRBV13	CASSSMTGIYGYTF	TGTGCCAGCAGCTCAATGACAGGGATCTATGGCTACACCTTC
TRBJ1-3	TRBD1	once	TRBV7-2	CASSFGRGAGNTIYF	TGTGCCAGCAGCTTTGGCAGGGGGGCTGGAAACACCATATATTTT
TRBJ2-5	TRBD1	.	TRBV5-4	CASRTPLPRDSHQETQYF	TGTGCCAGCAGAACACCACTCCCTCGGGACAGTCATCAAGAGACCCAGTACTTC
TRBJ2-1	TRBD1	.	TRBV29-1	CSSRTGTTTGEQFF	TGCAGCTCACGGACAGGTACGACAACGGGTGAGCAGTTCTTC
TRBJ1-3	TRBD1	.	TRBV4-1	CASSHQQGVDTIYF	TGCGCCAGCAGCCATCAACAGGGGGTAGACACCATATATTTT
TRBJ2-2	TRBD1	.	TRBV5-4	CASSRDRRTGNELFF	TGTGCCAGCAGCCGGGACAGAAGAACCGGCAACGAGCTGTTTTTT
TRBJ2-5	.	.	TRBV4-1	CASSQAAGRTGVFQETQYF	TGCGCCAGCAGCCAAGCGGCTGGCAGGACGGGAGTATTCCAAGAGACCCAGTACTTC
TRBJ2-1	.	.	TRBV11-3	CASSSRRAEHYNEQFF	TGTGCCAGCAGCTCCAGGAGAGCGGAACACTACAATGAGCAGTTCTTC
TRBJ2-2	TRBD2	.	TRBV9	CASSVGVGGAFNTGELFF	TGTGCCAGCAGCGTAGGAGTCGGGGGGGCGTTTAACACCGGGGAGCTGTTTTTT
TRBJ2-1	TRBD2	once	TRBV6-5	CASSSLAGGPSNEQFF	TGTGCCAGCAGTTCATTAGCGGGAGGGCCGAGCAATGAGCAGTTCTTC
TRBJ1-2	.	once	TRBV30	CAWLRGIYGYTF	TGTGCCTGGTTACGTGGCATCTATGGCTACACCTTC
TRBJ2-3	TRBD2	.	TRBV5-4	CASSARGEDTQYF	TGTGCCAGCAGCGCACGGGGGGAGGATACGCAGTATTTT
TRBJ1-3	.	.	TRBV28	CASSRPLGRTGNTIYF	TGTGCCAGCAGTCGCCCCCTGGGGAGGACTGGAAACACCATATATTTT
TRBJ2-1	TRBD2	once	TRBV7-2	CASSLAGLASRRTNEQFF	TGTGCCAGCAGCTTAGCAGGACTAGCGAGCCGTCGGACGAATGAGCAGTTCTTC
TRBJ1-6	TRBD1	few	TRBV7-2	CASSLGPGQDGSPLHF	TGTGCCAGCAGCTTAGGCCCGGGACAGGACGGTTCACCCCTCCACTTT
TRBJ2-5	.	.	TRBV7-2	CASRPTGTWETQYF	TGTGCCAGCAGGCCTACCGGGACTTGGGAGACCCAGTACTTC
TRBJ2-7	.	.	TRBV11-1	CASSHRSGFSYEQYF	TGTGCCAGCAGCCACAGGAGTGGATTCTCCTACGAGCAGTACTTC
TRBJ2-2	TRBD2	once	TRBV7-9	CASSLLAGGVSGELFF	TGTGCCAGCAGTTTACTAGCGGGAGGTGTGTCCGGGGAGCTGTTTTTT
TRBJ1-6	TRBD1	.	TRBV5-8	CASSRDRGGSPLHF	TGTGCCAGCAGCCGCGACAGGGGTGGTTCACCCCTCCACTTT
TRBJ1-6	.	.	TRBV5-1	CASSLAPSGTRNSPLHF	TGCGCCAGCAGCTTGGCCCCTTCCGGGACAAGGAATTCACCCCTCCACTTT
TRBJ2-7	TRBD2	.	TRBV18	CASSPASGNVEQYF	TGTGCCAGCTCACCGGCTAGCGGGAATGTCGAGCAGTACTTC
TRBJ2-5	.	few	TRBV4-1	CASSQDGLYQETQYF	TGCGCCAGCAGCCAAGACGGACTGTACCAAGAGACCCAGTACTTC